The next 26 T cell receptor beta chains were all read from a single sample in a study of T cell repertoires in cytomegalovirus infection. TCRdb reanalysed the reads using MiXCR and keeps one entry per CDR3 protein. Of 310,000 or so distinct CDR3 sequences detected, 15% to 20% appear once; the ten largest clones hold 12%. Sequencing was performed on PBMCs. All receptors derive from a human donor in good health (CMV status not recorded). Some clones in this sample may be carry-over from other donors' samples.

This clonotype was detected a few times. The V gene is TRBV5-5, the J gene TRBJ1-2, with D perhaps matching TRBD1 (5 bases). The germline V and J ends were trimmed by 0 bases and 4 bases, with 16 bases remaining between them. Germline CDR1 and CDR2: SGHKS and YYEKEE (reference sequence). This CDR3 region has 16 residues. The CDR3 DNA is TGTGCCAGCAGCTTGGGGATAACCGGGACGGTCTATGGCTACACCTTC. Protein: CASSLGITGTVYGYTF.

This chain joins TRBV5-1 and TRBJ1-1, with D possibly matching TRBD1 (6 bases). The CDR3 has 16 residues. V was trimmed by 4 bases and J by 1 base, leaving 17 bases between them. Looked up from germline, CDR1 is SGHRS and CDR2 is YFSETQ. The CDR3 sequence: CASSPRQGTANTEAFF. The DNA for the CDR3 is TGCGCCAGCAGCCCTCGGCAGGGGACTGCGAACACTGAAGCTTTCTTT.

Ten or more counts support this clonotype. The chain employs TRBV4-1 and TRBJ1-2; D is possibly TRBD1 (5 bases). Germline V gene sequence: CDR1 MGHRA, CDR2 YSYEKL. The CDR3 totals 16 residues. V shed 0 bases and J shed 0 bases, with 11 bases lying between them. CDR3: CASSQEVQGTNYGYTF. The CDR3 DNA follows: TGCGCCAGCAGCCAAGAGGTGCAGGGTACTAACTATGGCTACACCTTC.

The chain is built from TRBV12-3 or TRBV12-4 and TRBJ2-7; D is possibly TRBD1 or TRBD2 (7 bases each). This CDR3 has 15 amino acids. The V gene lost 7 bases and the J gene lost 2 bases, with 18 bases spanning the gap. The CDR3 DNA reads TGTGCCAGCACCAGGGGGGGGGGGGCCCCCTACGAGCAGTACTTC. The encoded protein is CASTRGGGAPYEQYF.

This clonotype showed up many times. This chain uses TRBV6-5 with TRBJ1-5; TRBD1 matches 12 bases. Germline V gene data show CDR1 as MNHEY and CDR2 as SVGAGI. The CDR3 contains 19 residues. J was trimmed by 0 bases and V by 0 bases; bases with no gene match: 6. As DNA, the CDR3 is TGTGCCAGCAGTTACTCTACCGGGACAGGGGGCATTAGCAATCAGCCCCAGCATTTT. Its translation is CASSYSTGTGGISNQPQHF.

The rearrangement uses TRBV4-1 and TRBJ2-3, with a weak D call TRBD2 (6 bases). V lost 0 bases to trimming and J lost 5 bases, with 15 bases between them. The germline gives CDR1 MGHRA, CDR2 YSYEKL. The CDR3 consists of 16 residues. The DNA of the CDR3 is TGCGCCAGCAGCCAAGAACCGGGACTCACGGGAGATACGCAGTATTTT. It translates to CASSQEPGLTGDTQYF.

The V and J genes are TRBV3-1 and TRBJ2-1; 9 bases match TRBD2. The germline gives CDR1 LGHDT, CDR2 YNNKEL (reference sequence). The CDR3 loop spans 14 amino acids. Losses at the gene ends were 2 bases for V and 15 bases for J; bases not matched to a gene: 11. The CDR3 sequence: CASSQSLGGGGAFF. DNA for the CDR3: TGTGCCAGCAGCCAATCGCTCGGCGGCGGGGGGGCGTTCTTC.

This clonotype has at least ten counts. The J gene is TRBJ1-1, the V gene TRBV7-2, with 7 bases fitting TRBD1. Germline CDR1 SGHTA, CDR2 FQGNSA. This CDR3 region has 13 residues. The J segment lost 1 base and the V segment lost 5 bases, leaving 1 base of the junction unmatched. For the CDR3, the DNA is TGTGCCAGCAGCGGACAGGCGAACACTGAAGCTTTCTTT. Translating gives CASSGQANTEAFF.

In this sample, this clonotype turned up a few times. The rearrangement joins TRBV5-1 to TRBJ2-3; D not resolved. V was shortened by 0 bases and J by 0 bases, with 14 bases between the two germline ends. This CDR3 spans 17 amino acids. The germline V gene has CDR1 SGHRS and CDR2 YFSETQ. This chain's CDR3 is CASSLAPIGASTDTQYF. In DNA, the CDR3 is TGCGCCAGCAGCTTGGCTCCAATCGGCGCTAGCACAGATACGCAGTATTTT.

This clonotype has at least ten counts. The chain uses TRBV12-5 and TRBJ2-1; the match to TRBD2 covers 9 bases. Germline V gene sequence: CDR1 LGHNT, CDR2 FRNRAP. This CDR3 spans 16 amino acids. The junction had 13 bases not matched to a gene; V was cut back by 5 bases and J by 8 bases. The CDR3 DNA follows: TGTGCTAGTGGTCCCCTCGGTAGCGGGGGTGTAGATGAGCAGTTCTTC. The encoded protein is CASGPLGSGGVDEQFF.

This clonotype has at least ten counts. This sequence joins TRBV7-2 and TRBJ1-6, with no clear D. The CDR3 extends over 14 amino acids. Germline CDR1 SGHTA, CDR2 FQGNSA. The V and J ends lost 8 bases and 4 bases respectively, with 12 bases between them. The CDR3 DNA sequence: TGTGCCAGCCGGGTCGAGGCTTATAATTCACCCCTCCACTTT. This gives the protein CASRVEAYNSPLHF. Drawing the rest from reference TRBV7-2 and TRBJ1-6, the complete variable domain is GAGVSQSPSNKVTEKGKDVELRCDPISGHTALYWYRQSLGQGLEFLIYFQGNSAPDKSGLPSDRFSAERTGGSVSTLTIQRTQQEDSAVYLCASRVEAYNSPLHFGNGTRLTVT.

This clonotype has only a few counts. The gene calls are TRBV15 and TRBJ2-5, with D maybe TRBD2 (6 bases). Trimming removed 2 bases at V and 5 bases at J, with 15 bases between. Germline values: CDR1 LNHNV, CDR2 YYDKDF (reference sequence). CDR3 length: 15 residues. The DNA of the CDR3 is TGTGCCACCAGCAGAAGTTCCGACGCGGGGGAGACCCAGTACTTC. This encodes CATSRSSDAGETQYF.

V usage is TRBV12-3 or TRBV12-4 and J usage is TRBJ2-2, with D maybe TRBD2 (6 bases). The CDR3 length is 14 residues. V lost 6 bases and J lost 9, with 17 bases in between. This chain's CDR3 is CASSLSGVPRELFF. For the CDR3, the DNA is TGTGCCAGCAGCCTCTCGGGGGTCCCCCGGGAGCTGTTTTTT.

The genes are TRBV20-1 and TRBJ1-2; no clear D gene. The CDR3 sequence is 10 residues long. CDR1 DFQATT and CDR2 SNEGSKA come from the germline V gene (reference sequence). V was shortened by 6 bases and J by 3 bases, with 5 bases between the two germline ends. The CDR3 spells CSALDYGYTF. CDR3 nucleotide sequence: TGCAGTGCCCTAGACTATGGCTACACCTTC.

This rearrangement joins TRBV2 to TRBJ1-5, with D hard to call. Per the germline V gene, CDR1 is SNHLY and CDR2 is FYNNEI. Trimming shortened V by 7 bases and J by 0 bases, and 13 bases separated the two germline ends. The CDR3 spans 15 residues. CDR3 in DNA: TGTGCCAGCAACAGAGAGGCAGCTAGCAATCAGCCCCAGCATTTT. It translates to CASNREAASNQPQHF.

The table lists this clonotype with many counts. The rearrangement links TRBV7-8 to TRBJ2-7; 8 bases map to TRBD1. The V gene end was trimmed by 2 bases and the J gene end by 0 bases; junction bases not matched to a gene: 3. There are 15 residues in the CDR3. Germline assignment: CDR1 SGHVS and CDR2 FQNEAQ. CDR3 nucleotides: TGTGCCAGCAGCTTACAACAGGGGGGCTCCTACGAGCAGTACTTC. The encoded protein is CASSLQQGGSYEQYF.

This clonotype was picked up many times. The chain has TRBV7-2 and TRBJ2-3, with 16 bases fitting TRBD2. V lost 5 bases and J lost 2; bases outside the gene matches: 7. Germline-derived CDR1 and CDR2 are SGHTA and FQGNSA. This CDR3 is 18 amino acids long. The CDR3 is CASSTGTSGGAATDTQYF. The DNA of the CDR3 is TGTGCCAGCAGCACCGGGACTAGCGGGGGGGCGGCCACAGATACGCAGTATTTT.

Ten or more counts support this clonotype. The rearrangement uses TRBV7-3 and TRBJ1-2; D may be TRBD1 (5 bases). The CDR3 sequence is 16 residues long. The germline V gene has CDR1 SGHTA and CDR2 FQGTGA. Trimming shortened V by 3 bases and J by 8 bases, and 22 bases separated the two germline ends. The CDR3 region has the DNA TGTGCCAGCAGCTTGGGGACCATACAGGACTCATCGGGCTACACCTTC. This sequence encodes CASSLGTIQDSSGYTF. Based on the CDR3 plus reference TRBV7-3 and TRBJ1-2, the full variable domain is GAGVSQTPSNKVTEKGKYVELRCDPISGHTALYWYRQSLGQGPEFLIYFQGTGAADDSGLPNDRFFAVRPEGSVSTLKIQRTERGDSAVYLCASSLGTIQDSSGYTFGSGTRLTVV.

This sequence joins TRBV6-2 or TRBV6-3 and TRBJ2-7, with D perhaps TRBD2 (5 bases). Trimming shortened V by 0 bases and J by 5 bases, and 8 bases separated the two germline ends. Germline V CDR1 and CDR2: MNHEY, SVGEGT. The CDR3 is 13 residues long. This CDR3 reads CASSYSEVHEQYF. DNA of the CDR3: TGTGCCAGCAGTTACTCGGAGGTCCACGAGCAGTACTTC.

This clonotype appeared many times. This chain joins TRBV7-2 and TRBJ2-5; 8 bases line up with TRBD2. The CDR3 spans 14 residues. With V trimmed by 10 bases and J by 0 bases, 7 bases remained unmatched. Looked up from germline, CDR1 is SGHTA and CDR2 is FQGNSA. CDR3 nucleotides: TGTGCCACCACAACTAGCGGACACCAAGAGACCCAGTACTTC. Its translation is CATTTSGHQETQYF. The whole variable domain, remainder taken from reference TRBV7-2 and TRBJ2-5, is GAGVSQSPSNKVTEKGKDVELRCDPISGHTALYWYRQSLGQGLEFLIYFQGNSAPDKSGLPSDRFSAERTGGSVSTLTIQRTQQEDSAVYLCATTTSGHQETQYFGPGTRLLVL.

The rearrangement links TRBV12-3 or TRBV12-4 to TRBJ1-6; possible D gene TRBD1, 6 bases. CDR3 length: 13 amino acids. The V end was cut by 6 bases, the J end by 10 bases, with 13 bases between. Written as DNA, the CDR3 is TGTGCCAGCAGAATCGGGGGGCACTCACCCCTCCACTTT. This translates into CASRIGGHSPLHF.

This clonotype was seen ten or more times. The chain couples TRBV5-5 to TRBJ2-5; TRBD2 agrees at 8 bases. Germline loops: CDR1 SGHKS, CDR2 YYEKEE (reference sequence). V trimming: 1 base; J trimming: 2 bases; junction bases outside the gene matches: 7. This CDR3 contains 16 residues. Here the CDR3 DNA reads TGTGCCAGCAGCTTGTTAGCGGGAATTACTCAAGAGACCCAGTACTTC. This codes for CASSLLAGITQETQYF.

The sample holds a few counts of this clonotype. CDR3 sequence: CASSVSGTEAFF. The CDR3 nucleotides are TGTGCCAGCAGTGTCTCCGGGACAGAAGCTTTCTTT. The chain links TRBV28 to TRBJ1-1; TRBD1 is a possible D gene (6 bases). CDR1 is MDHEN, CDR2 SYDVKM, per germline. The CDR3 extends over 12 amino acids. The V gene lost 5 bases and the J gene lost 8 bases, with 12 bases spanning the gap. The variable domain in full, completed from reference TRBV28 and TRBJ1-1, reads DVKVTQSSRYLVKRTGEKVFLECVQDMDHENMFWYRQDPGLGLRLIYFSYDVKMKEKGDIPEGYSVSREKKERFSLILESASTNQTSMYLCASSVSGTEAFFGQGTRLTVV.

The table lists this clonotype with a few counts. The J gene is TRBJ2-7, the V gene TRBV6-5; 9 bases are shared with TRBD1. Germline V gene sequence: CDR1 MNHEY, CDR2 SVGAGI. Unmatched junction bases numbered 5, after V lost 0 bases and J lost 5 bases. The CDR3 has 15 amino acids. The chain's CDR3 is CASSYSGTGSDEQYF. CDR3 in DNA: TGTGCCAGCAGTTACTCAGGGACAGGGAGCGACGAGCAGTACTTC.

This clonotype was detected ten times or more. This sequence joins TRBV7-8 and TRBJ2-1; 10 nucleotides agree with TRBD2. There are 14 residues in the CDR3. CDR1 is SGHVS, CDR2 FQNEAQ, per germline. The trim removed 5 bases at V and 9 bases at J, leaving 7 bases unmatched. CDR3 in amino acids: CASSLSGGNVEQFF. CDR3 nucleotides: TGTGCCAGCAGCCTTAGCGGGGGGAATGTTGAGCAGTTCTTC.

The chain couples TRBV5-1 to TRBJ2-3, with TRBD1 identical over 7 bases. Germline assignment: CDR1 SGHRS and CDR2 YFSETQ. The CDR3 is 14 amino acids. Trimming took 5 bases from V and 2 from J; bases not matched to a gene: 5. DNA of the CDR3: TGCGCCAGCAGTAAGGGGGCGGACACAGATACGCAGTATTTT. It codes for CASSKGADTDTQYF.